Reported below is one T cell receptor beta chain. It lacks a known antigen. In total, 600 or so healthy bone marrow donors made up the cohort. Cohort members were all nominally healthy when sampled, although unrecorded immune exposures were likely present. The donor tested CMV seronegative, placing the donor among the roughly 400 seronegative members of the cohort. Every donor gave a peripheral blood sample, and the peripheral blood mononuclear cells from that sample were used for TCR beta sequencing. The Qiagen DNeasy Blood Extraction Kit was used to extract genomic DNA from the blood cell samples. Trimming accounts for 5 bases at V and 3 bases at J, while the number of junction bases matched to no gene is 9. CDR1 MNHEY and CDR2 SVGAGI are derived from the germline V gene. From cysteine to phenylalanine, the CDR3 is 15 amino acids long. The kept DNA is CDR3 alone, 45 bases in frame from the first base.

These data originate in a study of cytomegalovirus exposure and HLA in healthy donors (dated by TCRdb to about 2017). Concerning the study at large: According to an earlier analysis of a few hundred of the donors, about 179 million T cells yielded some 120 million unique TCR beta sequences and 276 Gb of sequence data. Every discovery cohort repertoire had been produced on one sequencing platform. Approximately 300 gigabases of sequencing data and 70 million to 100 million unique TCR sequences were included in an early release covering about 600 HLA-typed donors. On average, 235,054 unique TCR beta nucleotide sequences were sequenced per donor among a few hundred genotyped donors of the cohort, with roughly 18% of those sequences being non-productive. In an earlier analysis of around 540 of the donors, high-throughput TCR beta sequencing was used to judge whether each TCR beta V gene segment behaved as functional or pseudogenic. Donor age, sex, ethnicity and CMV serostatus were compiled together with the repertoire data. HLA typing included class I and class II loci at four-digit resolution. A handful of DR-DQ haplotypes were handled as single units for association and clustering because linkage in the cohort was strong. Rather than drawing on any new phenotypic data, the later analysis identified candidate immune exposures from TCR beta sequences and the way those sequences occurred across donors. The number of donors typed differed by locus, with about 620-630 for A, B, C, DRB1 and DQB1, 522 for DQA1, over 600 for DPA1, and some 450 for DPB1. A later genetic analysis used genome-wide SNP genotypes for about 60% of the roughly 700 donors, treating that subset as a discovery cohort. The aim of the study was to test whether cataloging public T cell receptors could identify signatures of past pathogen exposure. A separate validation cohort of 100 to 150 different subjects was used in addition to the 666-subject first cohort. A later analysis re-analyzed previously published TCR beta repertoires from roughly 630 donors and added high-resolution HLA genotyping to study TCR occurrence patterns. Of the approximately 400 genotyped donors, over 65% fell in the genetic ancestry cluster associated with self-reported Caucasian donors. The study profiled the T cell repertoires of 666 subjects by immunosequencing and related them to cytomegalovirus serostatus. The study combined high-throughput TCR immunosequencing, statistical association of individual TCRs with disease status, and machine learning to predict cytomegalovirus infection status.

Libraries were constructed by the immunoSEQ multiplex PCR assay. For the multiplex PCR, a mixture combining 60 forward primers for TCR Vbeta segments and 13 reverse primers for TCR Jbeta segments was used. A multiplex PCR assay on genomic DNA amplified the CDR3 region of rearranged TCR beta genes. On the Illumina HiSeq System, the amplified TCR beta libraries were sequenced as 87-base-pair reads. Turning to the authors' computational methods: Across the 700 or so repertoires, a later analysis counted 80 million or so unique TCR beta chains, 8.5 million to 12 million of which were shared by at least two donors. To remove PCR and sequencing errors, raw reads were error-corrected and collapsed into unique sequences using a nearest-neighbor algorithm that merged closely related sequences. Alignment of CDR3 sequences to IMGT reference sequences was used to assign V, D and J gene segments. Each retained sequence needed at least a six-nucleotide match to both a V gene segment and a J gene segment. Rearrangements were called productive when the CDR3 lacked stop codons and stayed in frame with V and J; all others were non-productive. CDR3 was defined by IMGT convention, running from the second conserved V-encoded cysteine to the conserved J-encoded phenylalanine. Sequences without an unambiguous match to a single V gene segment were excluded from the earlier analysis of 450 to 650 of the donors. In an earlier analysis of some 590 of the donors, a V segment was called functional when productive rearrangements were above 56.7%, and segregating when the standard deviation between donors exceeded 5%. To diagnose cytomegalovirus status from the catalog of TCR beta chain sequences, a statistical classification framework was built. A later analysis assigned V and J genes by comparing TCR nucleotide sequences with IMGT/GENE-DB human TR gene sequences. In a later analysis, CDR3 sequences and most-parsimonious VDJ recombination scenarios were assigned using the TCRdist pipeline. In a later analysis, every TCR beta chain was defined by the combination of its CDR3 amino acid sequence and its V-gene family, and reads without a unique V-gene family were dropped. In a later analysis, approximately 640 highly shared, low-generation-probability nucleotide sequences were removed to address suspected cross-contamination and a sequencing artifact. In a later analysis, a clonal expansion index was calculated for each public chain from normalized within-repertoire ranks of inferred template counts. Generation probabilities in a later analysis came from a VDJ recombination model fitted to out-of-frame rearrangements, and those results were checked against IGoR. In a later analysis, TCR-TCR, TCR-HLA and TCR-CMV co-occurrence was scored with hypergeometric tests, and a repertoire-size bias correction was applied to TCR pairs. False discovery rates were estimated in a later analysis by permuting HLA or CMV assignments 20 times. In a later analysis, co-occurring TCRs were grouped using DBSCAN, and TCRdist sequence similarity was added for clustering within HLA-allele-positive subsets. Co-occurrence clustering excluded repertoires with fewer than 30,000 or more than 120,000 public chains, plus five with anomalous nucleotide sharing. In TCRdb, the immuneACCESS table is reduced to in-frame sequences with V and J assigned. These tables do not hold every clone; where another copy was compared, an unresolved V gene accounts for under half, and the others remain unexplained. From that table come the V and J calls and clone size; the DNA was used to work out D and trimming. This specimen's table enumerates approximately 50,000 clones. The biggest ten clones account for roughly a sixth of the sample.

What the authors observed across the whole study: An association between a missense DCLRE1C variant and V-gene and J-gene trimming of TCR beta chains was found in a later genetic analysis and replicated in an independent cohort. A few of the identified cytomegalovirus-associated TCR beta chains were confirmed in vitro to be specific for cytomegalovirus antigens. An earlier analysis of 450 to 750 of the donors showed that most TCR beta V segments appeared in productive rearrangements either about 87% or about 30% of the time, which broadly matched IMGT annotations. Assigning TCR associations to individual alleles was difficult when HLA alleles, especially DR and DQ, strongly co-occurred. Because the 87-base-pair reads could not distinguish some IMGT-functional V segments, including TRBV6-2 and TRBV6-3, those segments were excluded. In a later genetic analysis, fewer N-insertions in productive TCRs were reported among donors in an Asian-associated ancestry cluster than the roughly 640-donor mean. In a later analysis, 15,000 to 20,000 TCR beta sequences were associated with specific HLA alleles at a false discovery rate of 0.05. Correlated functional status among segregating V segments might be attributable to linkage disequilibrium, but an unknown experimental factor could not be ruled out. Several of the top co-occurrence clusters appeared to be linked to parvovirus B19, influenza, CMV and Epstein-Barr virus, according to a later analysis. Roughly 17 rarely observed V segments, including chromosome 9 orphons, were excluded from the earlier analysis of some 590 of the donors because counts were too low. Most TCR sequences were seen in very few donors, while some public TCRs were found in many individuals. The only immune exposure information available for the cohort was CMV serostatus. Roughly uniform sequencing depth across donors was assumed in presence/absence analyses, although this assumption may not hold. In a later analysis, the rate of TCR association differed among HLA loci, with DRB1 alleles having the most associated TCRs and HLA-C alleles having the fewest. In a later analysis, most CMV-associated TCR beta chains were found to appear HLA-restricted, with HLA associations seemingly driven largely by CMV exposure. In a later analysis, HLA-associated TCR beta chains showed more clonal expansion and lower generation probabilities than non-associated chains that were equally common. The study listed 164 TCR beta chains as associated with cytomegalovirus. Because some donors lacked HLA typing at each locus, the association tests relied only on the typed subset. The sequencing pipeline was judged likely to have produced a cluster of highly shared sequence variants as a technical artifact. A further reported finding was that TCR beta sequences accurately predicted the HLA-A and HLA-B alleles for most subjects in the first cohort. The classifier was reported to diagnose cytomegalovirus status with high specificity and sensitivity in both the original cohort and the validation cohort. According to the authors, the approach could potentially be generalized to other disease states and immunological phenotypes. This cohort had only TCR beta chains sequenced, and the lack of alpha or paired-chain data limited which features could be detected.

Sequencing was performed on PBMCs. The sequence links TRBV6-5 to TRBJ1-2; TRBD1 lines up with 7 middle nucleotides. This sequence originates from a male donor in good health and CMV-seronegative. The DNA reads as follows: TGTGCCAGCAGTAGCCGTAAGGGGGCTTACTATGGCTACACCTTC. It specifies CASSSRKGAYYGYTF.